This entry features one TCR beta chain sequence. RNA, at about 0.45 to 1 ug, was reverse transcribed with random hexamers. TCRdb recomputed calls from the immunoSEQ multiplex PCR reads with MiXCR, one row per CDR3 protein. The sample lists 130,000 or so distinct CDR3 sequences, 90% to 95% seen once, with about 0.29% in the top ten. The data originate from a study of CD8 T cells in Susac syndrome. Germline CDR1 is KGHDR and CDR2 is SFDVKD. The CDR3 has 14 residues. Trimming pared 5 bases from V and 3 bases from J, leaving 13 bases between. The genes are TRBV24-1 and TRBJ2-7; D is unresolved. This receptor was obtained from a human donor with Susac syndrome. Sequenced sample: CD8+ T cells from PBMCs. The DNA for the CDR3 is TGTGCCACCAGTGTCACAGAGAAGGACTACGAGCAGTACTTC. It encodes CATSVTEKDYEQYF.